The following is a TCR beta chain sequence with its context. TCRdb keeps only in-frame clones here, not all; method: immunoSEQ multiplex PCR. The table shows just over 35,000 clones, with around 90% occurring only once. The entry originates in a study of T cell changes during pregnancy in multiple sclerosis. This receptor was taken from a female donor in good health, enrolled as a control in a pregnancy study. The sequencing here drew on CD4+ T cells from peripheral blood mononuclear cells, taken after pregnancy.

CDR3 protein: CASSPLADTQYF. The CDR3 DNA is TGTGCCAGCTCACCCTTAGCAGATACGCAGTATTTT. The V and J genes are TRBV18 and TRBJ2-3; D unclear. Trimming took off 3 bases at V and 4 bases at J, with 5 bases between the two ends. The length of the CDR3 is 12 residues. From germline, CDR1 is KGHSH and CDR2 LQKENI.